This T cell receptor beta chain was recorded in a study of regulatory T cells in long-lasting Graves disease. The overall study: For a period under 3 months, newly diagnosed Graves' patients had taken antithyroid drugs.

As for time point: newly diagnosed GD, antithyroid drugs for less than 3 months. Extracted RNA from PBMCs served as the source of the TCR library. HTBI primers from iRepertoire and Arm-PCR of CDR3 regions yielded the TCR beta libraries. Each CDR3 protein gets one entry after TCRdb re-called the multiplex PCR reads with MiXCR. The table has hundreds of thousands of distinct CDR3 sequences, roughly 15% seen once. Germline V gives CDR1 MGHRA, CDR2 YSYEKL. Trimming removed 3 bases from V and 0 bases from J, with 12 bases in between. The CDR3 is made up of 15 amino acids. These data are also associated with another study on T cells in Graves' hyperthyroidism and ophthalmopathy.

The chain employs TRBV4-1 and TRBJ2-7, with TRBD1 as a possible D gene (6 bases). The receptor was isolated from a young woman with Graves disease. Sequences were derived from peripheral blood mononuclear cells (PBMCs), sampled at new diagnosis, from a patient treated with antithyroid drugs. The CDR3 nucleotides are TGCGCCAGCAGCCACACAGGGATCAGCTCCTACGAGCAGTACTTC. Its protein is CASSHTGISSYEQYF.